The 32 T cell receptor beta chains given below trace back to one sample, sequenced in a study of beta chain features in type 1 diabetes. The whole isolated RNA underwent reverse transcription, so sequencing captured expressed TCRB transcripts. Produced via immunoSEQ multiplex PCR; TCRdb's table is partial and in-frame only. The table has 110,000 to 150,000 clones, 6.9% seen once. The specimen was central memory CD4+ T cells from blood. The receptors come from a woman between 25 and 40 years old in good health.

The CDR3 coding sequence is TGTGCCAGCTCACTAGACAGGGGGAGCTACGAGCAGTACTTC. This translates into CASSLDRGSYEQYF. The chain combines TRBV18 with TRBJ2-7, with TRBD1 matching 9 bases. CDR3 length equals 14 residues. Trimming cost V 4 bases and J 3 bases; bases outside gene matches: 4. Germline values: CDR1 KGHSH, CDR2 LQKENI.

The chain carries TRBV5-4 and TRBJ1-2; TRBD1 aligns across 7 bases. The CDR3 runs to 17 residues. The germline V gene has CDR1 SGHNT and CDR2 YYREEE (reference sequence). Unmatched junction bases numbered 13, after V lost 4 bases and J lost 1 base. CDR3 DNA sequence: TGTGCCAGCAGCCACGGCGGGTCAGGGGGGTTTAACTATGGCTACACCTTC. Translating it yields CASSHGGSGGFNYGYTF.

The chain has TRBV5-1 and TRBJ2-3; tentative D call: TRBD2 (6 bases). The CDR3 extends over 16 amino acids. Germline V gives CDR1 SGHRS, CDR2 YFSETQ. Trimming took off 0 bases at V and 3 bases at J, with 14 bases between the two ends. CDR3 sequence reads: CASSLVMGEATDTQYF. The CDR3 region has the DNA TGCGCCAGCAGCTTGGTTATGGGGGAGGCTACAGATACGCAGTATTTT.

This clone showed up just a few times. This chain uses TRBV5-1 with TRBJ2-2; 8 positions agree with TRBD1. Per the germline V gene, CDR1 is SGHRS and CDR2 is YFSETQ. The CDR3 has 13 amino acids. V trimming: 6 bases; J trimming: 5 bases; junction bases outside the gene matches: 3. The CDR3 nucleotides are TGCGCCAGCATCAACAGGGGGACCGGGGAGCTGTTTTTT. It yields the protein CASINRGTGELFF.

This clone was detected a few times. This chain links TRBV11-3 with TRBJ2-7, with 12 positions matching TRBD2. The germline gives CDR1 SGHNT, CDR2 YENEEA. The CDR3 contains 19 residues. V was clipped by 8 bases and J by 2 bases; unmatched bases: 19. CDR3 residues: CASAEDWVLAGGVPYEQYF. CDR3 sequence (DNA): TGTGCCAGCGCCGAGGACTGGGTGCTAGCGGGAGGGGTCCCCTACGAGCAGTACTTC.

In its sample, this clone was seen a few times. V usage is TRBV11-2 and J usage is TRBJ1-5; D remains unclear. The CDR3 consists of 14 residues. Germline loops: CDR1 SGHAT, CDR2 FQNNGV. With 3 bases removed from V and 2 bases from J, the gap between germline ends came to 8 bases. This chain's CDR3 is CASSFTGGNQPQHF. The DNA for the CDR3 is TGTGCCAGCAGCTTTACGGGTGGCAATCAGCCCCAGCATTTT.

The chain recombines TRBV9 with TRBJ2-3; TRBD2 agrees at 7 bases. The V and J ends lost 4 bases and 2 bases, in that order; junction bases with no gene match: 13. The CDR3 contains 17 residues. Germline CDR1 reads SGDLS; CDR2 reads YYNGEE. Written as DNA, the CDR3 is TGTGCCAGCAGCCTCTACGAACTAGCGAGGACCACAGATACGCAGTATTTT. Translation gives CASSLYELARTTDTQYF.

The chain joins TRBV12-5 to TRBJ2-1, with 10 nucleotides matching TRBD2. The junction had 4 bases not matched to a gene; V was cut back by 4 bases and J by 4 bases. The CDR3 length is 15 residues. The germline CDR1 and CDR2 sequences are LGHNT and FRNRAP. The CDR3 DNA reads as TGTGCTAGTGGTTGGGCTAGCGGGGGTTACAATGAGCAGTTCTTC. This codes for CASGWASGGYNEQFF.

Ten or more counts support this clone. The rearrangement uses TRBV30 and TRBJ2-1, with 16 bases fitting TRBD2. The length of the CDR3 is 13 residues. V lost 8 bases to trimming and J lost 15 bases; unmatched junction nucleotides: 10. The germline V gene encodes CDR1 GTSNPN and CDR2 SVGIG (reference sequence). The CDR3: CAHPGTSGRVLFF. In DNA, the CDR3 is TGTGCCCACCCCGGGACTAGCGGGAGGGTCCTGTTCTTC.

This clone was picked up many times. J is TRBJ1-1 and V is TRBV6-6, with a tentative D call TRBD1 (6 bases). This CDR3 has 13 residues. Germline CDR1 MNHNY, CDR2 SVGAGI (reference sequence). Deletions cut 2 bases from V and 5 bases from J, with 9 bases between. The CDR3 region is CASSYPTGTEAFF. The CDR3 bases are TGTGCCAGCAGTTACCCAACAGGGACTGAAGCTTTCTTT.

A few counts support this clone. The chain couples TRBV27 to TRBJ2-7, with 7 bases identical to TRBD1. The length of the CDR3 is 14 residues. The trim removed 5 bases at V and 2 bases at J, leaving 6 bases unmatched. Germline CDR1 MNHEY, CDR2 SMNVEV (reference sequence). The CDR3 DNA reads TGTGCCAGCAGTGACAGGGCCGGGCCCTACGAGCAGTACTTC. Translation gives CASSDRAGPYEQYF.

This clone has ten or more counts. This sequence joins TRBV7-9 and TRBJ2-5, with 8 bases that match TRBD1. Germline CDR1 SEHNR, CDR2 FQNEAQ (reference sequence). CDR3 length: 15 residues. V trimming: 5 bases; J trimming: 2 bases; junction bases outside the gene matches: 7. The CDR3 DNA reads TGTGCCAGCAGCCCCGGACAGGGAACGCAAGAGACCCAGTACTTC. Translation gives CASSPGQGTQETQYF.

This clone has at least ten counts. V gene TRBV29-1 combines with J gene TRBJ2-7; a possible D gene is TRBD2 (5 bases). V was cut by 6 bases and J by 5 bases, with 14 bases left in between. Germline V lookup: CDR1 SQVTM, CDR2 ANQGSEA. The CDR3 is 12 amino acids. CDR3 sequence (DNA): TGCAGCGTCCGATCGGGAAGCGACGAGCAGTACTTC. It translates to CSVRSGSDEQYF.

This clone was found a few times. The chain combines TRBV28 with TRBJ1-4, with D unclear. CDR1 is MDHEN, CDR2 SYDVKM, per germline. The V end was cut by 7 bases, the J end by 7 bases, with 13 bases between. The CDR3 is made up of 13 amino acids. The CDR3 region has the DNA TGTGCCAGCAACCGGCGGTTGGGTGAAAAACTGTTTTTT. It specifies CASNRRLGEKLFF.

V usage is TRBV7-2 and J usage is TRBJ1-1; possible D gene TRBD1, 6 bases. V lost 4 bases to trimming and J lost 5 bases, with 14 bases between them. This CDR3 is 14 amino acids long. The germline V gene encodes CDR1 SGHTA and CDR2 FQGNSA. The CDR3 spells CASSSYGTLTEAFF. The CDR3 DNA follows: TGTGCCAGCAGCTCATACGGGACACTGACTGAAGCTTTCTTT.

The rearrangement links TRBV29-1 to TRBJ2-5, with 13 bases lining up with TRBD2. Unmatched junction bases numbered 10, after V lost 6 bases and J lost 0 bases. CDR3 length: 17 amino acids. The germline gives CDR1 SQVTM, CDR2 ANQGSEA. This CDR3 is CSVAPGLAGQNQETQYF. CDR3 in DNA: TGCAGCGTCGCCCCGGGACTAGCGGGGCAGAACCAAGAGACCCAGTACTTC.

The chain uses TRBV12-5 and TRBJ1-1; 8 nucleotides line up with TRBD1. V was clipped by 5 bases and J by 5 bases; unmatched bases: 4. CDR1 is LGHNT and CDR2 is FRNRAP in the germline V gene. The CDR3 loop spans 13 amino acids. CDR3: CASGIQGATEAFF. Here the CDR3 DNA reads TGTGCTAGTGGTATCCAGGGGGCGACTGAAGCTTTCTTT.

The table lists this clone with a few counts. This chain connects TRBV5-1 to TRBJ2-1, with a tentative D call TRBD1 (7 bases). CDR1 and CDR2 (germline): SGHRS, YFSETQ. The CDR3 consists of 14 residues. V gave up 3 bases and J gave up 8 bases, with 15 bases separating them. The chain's CDR3 is CASSSSGGHDEQFF. CDR3 nucleotides: TGCGCCAGCAGCTCCTCAGGGGGGCACGATGAGCAGTTCTTC.

CDR3 protein: CASSFGNRGGGYTF. For the CDR3, the DNA is TGTGCCAGCAGTTTTGGAAACAGGGGCGGTGGCTACACCTTC. The chain joins TRBV28 to TRBJ1-2; TRBD1 aligns across 7 bases. Germline V gene sequence: CDR1 MDHEN, CDR2 SYDVKM. V lost 3 bases and J lost 7; bases outside the gene matches: 8. The CDR3 extends over 14 amino acids.

The chain links TRBV9 to TRBJ1-2, with D perhaps TRBD1 (5 bases). The CDR3 is 16 amino acids. The V end lost 0 bases, the J end lost 0 bases, and 12 bases lay between the germline ends. Looked up from germline, CDR1 is SGDLS and CDR2 is YYNGEE. The CDR3 nucleotides read TGTGCCAGCAGCGTAGCCCCGGGGACTACTAACTATGGCTACACCTTC. It is translated as CASSVAPGTTNYGYTF.

Ten or more counts support this clone. This chain links TRBV7-8 with TRBJ2-7; D is undetermined. Trimming shortened V by 1 base and J by 0 bases, and 10 bases separated the two germline ends. The CDR3 loop spans 15 amino acids. Germline loops: CDR1 SGHVS, CDR2 FQNEAQ. CDR3: CASSLGAVRSYEQYF. The CDR3 DNA sequence: TGTGCCAGCAGCTTAGGGGCCGTACGCTCCTACGAGCAGTACTTC.

This chain joins TRBV7-2 and TRBJ1-3; no clear D. The CDR3 length is 13 residues. CDR1 is SGHTA, CDR2 FQGNSA, per germline. Trimming took off 5 bases at V and 4 bases at J, with 9 bases between the two ends. DNA of the CDR3: TGTGCCAGCAGCAATATGCAGGGAAACACCATATATTTT. Translating it yields CASSNMQGNTIYF.

This clone appeared a few times. This sample also contains other DNA sequences that code for the same CDR3. The chain recombines TRBV7-3 with TRBJ2-1, with 8 bases matching TRBD2. J was trimmed by 1 base and V by 5 bases; bases with no gene match: 7. Germline V lookup: CDR1 SGHTA, CDR2 FQGTGA. The CDR3 extends over 16 amino acids. CDR3 sequence (DNA): TGTGCCAGCAGCCCCTCGGGCGGGGGGTCCTACAATGAGCAGTTCTTC. This gives the protein CASSPSGGGSYNEQFF. Combining the CDR3 with reference TRBV7-3 and TRBJ2-1 gives the whole variable domain GAGVSQTPSNKVTEKGKYVELRCDPISGHTALYWYRQSLGQGPEFLIYFQGTGAADDSGLPNDRFFAVRPEGSVSTLKIQRTERGDSAVYLCASSPSGGGSYNEQFFGPGTRLTVL.

This clone was detected many times. CDR3 sequence: CASNLGQSWDTQYF. The CDR3 region has the DNA TGTGCCAGCAACCTAGGACAATCCTGGGATACGCAGTATTTT. The J gene is TRBJ2-3, the V gene TRBV28, with D perhaps TRBD1 (5 bases). Germline V CDR1 and CDR2: MDHEN, SYDVKM. V lost 7 bases and J lost 6, with 17 bases in between. This CDR3 contains 14 residues.

The V call is TRBV7-9, the J call TRBJ2-1; 14 bases are shared with TRBD2. This CDR3 spans 17 amino acids. Trimming cost V 4 bases and J 4 bases; bases outside gene matches: 6. Per the germline V gene, CDR1 is SEHNR and CDR2 is FQNEAQ (reference sequence). The CDR3 region has the DNA TGTGCCAGCAGCTCGACTAGCGGGAGGGCCGGGTACAATGAGCAGTTCTTC. It codes for CASSSTSGRAGYNEQFF. The full variable domain, completed using reference TRBV7-9 and TRBJ2-1, is DTGVSQNPRHKITKRGQNVTFRCDPISEHNRLYWYRQTLGQGPEFLTYFQNEAQLEKSRLLSDRFSAERPKGSFSTLEIQRTEQGDSAMYLCASSSTSGRAGYNEQFFGPGTRLTVL.

This clone was counted between two and nine times. The chain joins TRBV7-9 to TRBJ1-5; 8 bases map to TRBD1. V was clipped by 5 bases and J by 2 bases; unmatched bases: 5. The CDR3 runs to 15 residues. From germline, CDR1 is SEHNR and CDR2 FQNEAQ (reference sequence). CDR3: CASSKETGGNQPQHF. Here the CDR3 DNA reads TGTGCCAGCAGCAAGGAGACAGGGGGCAATCAGCCCCAGCATTTT.

The rearrangement uses TRBV10-3 and TRBJ1-2; TRBD1 matches 7 bases. The V gene end was trimmed by 1 base and the J gene end by 2 bases; junction bases not matched to a gene: 4. The CDR3 sequence is 15 residues long. Germline lookup yields CDR1 ENHRY and CDR2 SYGVKD. The CDR3 loop is CAISEFPGGNYGYTF. The CDR3 region has the DNA TGTGCCATCAGTGAGTTTCCAGGGGGGAACTATGGCTACACCTTC.

This chain links TRBV10-3 with TRBJ1-1; TRBD1 matches 11 bases. After removal of 4 bases from V and 1 base from J, the junction contained 5 bases not matched to a gene. The CDR3 totals 16 residues. Germline-derived CDR1 and CDR2 are ENHRY and SYGVKD. CDR3 sequence (DNA): TGTGCCATCAGTGGCGGACAGGGGGCAAGGAACACTGAAGCTTTCTTT. It is translated as CAISGGQGARNTEAFF.

This clone was counted a few times. This rearrangement joins TRBV6-1 to TRBJ1-1; perhaps TRBD1 as D (5 bases). The V end was cut by 1 base, the J end by 3 bases, with 15 bases between. CDR3 length equals 16 residues. CDR1 and CDR2 from the germline V gene are MNHNS and SASEGT. CDR3 DNA sequence: TGTGCCAGCAGTGAAGGCGCCGGGAGGGGAGACACTGAAGCTTTCTTT. Protein product: CASSEGAGRGDTEAFF.

In its sample, this clone was seen many times. This chain connects TRBV30 to TRBJ2-1; TRBD1 agrees at 8 bases. This CDR3 has 15 amino acids. With 3 bases clipped from V and 0 bases from J, the junction kept 4 bases outside the gene matches. Per germline, CDR1 GTSNPN and CDR2 SVGIG (reference sequence). Here the CDR3 DNA reads TGTGCCTGGAGCGCTGACAGGGGCTCCTACAATGAGCAGTTCTTC. It encodes CAWSADRGSYNEQFF. The entire variable domain, with the rest obtained from reference TRBV30 and TRBJ2-1, is as follows: SQTIHQWPATLVQPVGSPLSLECTVEGTSNPNLYWYRQAAGRGLQLLFYSVGIGQISSEVPQNLSASRPQDRQFILSSKKLLLSDSGFYLCAWSADRGSYNEQFFGPGTRLTVL.

This clone was found a few times. The rearrangement links TRBV6-6 to TRBJ2-3, with 11 bases aligning to TRBD2. Germline V CDR1 and CDR2: MNHNY, SVGAGI (reference sequence). The CDR3 extends over 16 amino acids. J was trimmed by 6 bases and V by 2 bases; bases with no gene match: 7. The CDR3 region is CASSYGSASGRDTQYF. CDR3 DNA: TGTGCCAGCAGTTACGGTTCGGCTAGCGGGAGGGATACGCAGTATTTT.

The J gene is TRBJ2-2, the V gene TRBV4-2, with a possible D match to TRBD2 (5 bases). CDR1 and CDR2 from the germline V gene are LGHNA and YNFKEQ. Trimming removed 4 bases from V and 0 bases from J, with 6 bases in between. The CDR3 is made up of 14 amino acids. This chain's CDR3 is CASSLGANTGELFF. CDR3 DNA: TGTGCCAGCAGCCTCGGGGCGAACACCGGGGAGCTGTTTTTT.